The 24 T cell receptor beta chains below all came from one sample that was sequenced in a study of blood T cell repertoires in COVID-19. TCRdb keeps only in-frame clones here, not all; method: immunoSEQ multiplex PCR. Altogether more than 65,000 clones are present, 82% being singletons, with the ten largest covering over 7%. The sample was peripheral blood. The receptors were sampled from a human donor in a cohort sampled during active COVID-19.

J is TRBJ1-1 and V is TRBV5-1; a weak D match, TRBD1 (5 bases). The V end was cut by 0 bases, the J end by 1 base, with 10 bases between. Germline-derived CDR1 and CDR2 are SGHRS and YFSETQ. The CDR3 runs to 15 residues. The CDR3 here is CASSLGGRANTEAFF. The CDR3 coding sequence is TGCGCCAGCAGCTTGGGGGGCCGGGCGAACACTGAAGCTTTCTTT.

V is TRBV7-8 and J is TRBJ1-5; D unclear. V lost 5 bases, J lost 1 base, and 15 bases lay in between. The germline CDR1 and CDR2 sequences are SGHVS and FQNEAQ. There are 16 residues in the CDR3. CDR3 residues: CASSQVGRTSNQPQHF. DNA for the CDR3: TGTGCCAGCAGCCAAGTGGGGAGGACGAGCAATCAGCCCCAGCATTTT.

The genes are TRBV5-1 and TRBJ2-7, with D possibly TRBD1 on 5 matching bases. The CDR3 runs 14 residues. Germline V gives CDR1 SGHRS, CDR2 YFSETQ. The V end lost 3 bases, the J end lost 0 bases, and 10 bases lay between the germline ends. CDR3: CASSSTVSSYEQYF. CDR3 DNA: TGCGCCAGCAGCTCGACAGTTAGCTCCTACGAGCAGTACTTC.

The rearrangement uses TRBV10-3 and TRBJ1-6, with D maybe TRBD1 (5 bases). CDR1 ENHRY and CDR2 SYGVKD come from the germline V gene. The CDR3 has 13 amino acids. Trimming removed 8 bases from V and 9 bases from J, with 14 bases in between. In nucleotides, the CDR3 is TGTGCCATCGGCGGGGCGGAAGGTTCACCCCTCCACTTT. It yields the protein CAIGGAEGSPLHF.

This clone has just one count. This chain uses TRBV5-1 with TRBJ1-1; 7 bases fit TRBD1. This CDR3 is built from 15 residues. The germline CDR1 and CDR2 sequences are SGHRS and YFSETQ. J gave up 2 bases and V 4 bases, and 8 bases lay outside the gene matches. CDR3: CASSPNNRGNTEAFF. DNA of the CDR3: TGCGCCAGCAGCCCCAACAACAGGGGTAACACTGAAGCTTTCTTT.

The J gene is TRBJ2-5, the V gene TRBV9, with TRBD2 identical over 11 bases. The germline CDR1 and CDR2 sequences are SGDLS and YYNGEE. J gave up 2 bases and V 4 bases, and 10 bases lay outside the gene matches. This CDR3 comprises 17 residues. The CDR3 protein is CASSPPGPSGGQETQYF. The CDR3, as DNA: TGTGCCAGCAGCCCCCCGGGGCCTAGCGGGGGGCAAGAGACCCAGTACTTC.

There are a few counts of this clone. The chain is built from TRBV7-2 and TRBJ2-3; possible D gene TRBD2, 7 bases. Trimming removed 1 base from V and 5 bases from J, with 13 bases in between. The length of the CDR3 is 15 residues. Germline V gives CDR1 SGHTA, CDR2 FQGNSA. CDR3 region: CASSLVRGGGDTQYF. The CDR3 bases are TGTGCCAGCAGCTTAGTAAGAGGGGGGGGAGATACGCAGTATTTT.

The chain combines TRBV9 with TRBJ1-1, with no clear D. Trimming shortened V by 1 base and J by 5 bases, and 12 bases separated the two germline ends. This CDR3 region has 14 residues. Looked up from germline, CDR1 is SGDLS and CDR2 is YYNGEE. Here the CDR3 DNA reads TGTGCCAGCAGCGTAATGGGGTCGGGGACTGAAGCTTTCTTT. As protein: CASSVMGSGTEAFF.

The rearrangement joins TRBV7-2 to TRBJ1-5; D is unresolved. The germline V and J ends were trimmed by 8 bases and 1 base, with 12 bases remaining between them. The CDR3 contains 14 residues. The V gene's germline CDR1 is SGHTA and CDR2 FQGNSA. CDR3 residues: CASAADGSNQPQHF. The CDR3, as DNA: TGTGCCAGCGCGGCTGACGGGAGCAATCAGCCCCAGCATTTT.

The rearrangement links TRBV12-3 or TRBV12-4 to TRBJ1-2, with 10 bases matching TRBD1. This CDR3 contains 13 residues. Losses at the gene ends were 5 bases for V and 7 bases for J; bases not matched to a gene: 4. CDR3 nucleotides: TGTGCCAGCAGTGGCGGGACAGGGGTTGGCTACACCTTC. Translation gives CASSGGTGVGYTF.

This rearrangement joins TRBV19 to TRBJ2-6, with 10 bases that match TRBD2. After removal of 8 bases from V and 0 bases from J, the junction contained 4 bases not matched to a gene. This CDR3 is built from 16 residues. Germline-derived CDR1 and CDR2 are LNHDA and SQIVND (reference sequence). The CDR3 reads CASLAGAFSGANVLTF. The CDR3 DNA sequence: TGTGCCAGTCTAGCGGGGGCCTTCTCTGGGGCCAACGTCCTGACTTTC.

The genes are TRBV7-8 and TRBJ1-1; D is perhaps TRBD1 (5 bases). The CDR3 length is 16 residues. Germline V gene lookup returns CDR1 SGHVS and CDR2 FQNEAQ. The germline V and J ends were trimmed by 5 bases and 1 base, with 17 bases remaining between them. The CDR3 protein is CASSRLGTRRNTEAFF. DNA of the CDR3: TGTGCCAGCAGCCGCCTCGGGACTAGGAGGAACACTGAAGCTTTCTTT.

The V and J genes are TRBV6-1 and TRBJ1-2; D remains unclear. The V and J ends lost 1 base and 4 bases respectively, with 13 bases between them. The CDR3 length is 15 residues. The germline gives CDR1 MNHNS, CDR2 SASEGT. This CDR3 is CASSEERGLSYGYTF. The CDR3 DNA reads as TGTGCCAGCAGTGAAGAGCGGGGTTTGAGCTATGGCTACACCTTC.

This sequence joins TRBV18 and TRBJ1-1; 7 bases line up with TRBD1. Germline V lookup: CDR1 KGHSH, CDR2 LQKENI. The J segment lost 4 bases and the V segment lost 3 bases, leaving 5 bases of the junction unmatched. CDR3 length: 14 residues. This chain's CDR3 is CASSPTGWSTEAFF. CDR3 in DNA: TGTGCCAGCTCACCGACAGGGTGGAGCACTGAAGCTTTCTTT.

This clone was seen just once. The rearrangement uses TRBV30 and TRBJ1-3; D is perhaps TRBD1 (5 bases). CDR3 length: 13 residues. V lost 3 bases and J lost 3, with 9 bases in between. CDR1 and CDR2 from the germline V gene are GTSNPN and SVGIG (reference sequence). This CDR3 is CAWSSGLGNTIYF. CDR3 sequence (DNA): TGTGCCTGGAGCTCAGGGCTTGGAAACACCATATATTTT.

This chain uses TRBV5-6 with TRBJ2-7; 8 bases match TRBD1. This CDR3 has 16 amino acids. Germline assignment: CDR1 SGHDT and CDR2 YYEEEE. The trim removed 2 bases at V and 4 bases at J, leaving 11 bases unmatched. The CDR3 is CASSFYSGTGGYEQYF. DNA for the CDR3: TGTGCCAGCAGCTTTTATTCCGGGACAGGAGGATACGAGCAGTACTTC.

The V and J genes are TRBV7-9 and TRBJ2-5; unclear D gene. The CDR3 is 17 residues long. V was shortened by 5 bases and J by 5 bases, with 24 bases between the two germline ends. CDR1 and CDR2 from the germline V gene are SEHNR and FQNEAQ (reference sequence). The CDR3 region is CASSPPTALKSGETQYF. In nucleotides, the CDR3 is TGTGCCAGCAGCCCACCGACGGCCCTAAAATCCGGGGAGACCCAGTACTTC.

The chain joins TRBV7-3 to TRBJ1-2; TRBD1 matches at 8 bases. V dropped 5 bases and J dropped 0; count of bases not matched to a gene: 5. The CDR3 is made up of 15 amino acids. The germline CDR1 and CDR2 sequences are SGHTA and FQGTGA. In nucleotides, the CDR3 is TGTGCCAGCAGCAACCCGGGACAGGCTAACTATGGCTACACCTTC. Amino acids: CASSNPGQANYGYTF.

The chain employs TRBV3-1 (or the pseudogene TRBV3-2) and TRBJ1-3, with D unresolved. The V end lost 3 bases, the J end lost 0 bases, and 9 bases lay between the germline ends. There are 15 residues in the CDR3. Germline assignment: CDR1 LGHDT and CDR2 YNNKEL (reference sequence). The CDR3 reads CASSHGISSGNTIYF. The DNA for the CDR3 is TGTGCCAGCAGCCATGGCATCTCCTCTGGAAACACCATATATTTT.

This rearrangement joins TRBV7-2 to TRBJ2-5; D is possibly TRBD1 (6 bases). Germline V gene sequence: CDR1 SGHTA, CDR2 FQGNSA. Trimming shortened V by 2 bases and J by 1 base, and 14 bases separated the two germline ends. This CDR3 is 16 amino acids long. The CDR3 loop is CASSLSPYRVQETQYF. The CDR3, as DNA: TGTGCCAGCAGCTTATCCCCGTACAGGGTCCAAGAGACCCAGTACTTC.

Written as DNA, the CDR3 is TGTGCCAGCAGCGTAGATGGGACAGGGAACTACGAGCAGTACTTC. Its protein product is CASSVDGTGNYEQYF. The chain has TRBV9 and TRBJ2-7; 9 bases align to TRBD1. The CDR3 is 15 amino acids. The junction had 4 bases not matched to a gene; V was cut back by 0 bases and J by 3 bases. Germline V gene sequence: CDR1 SGDLS, CDR2 YYNGEE.

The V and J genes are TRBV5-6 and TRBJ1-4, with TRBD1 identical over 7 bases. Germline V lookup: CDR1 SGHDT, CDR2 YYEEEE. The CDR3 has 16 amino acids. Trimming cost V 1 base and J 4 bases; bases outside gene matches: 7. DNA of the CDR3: TGTGCCAGCAGCTTGAGTCTTTCAGGGGGTAATGAAAAACTGTTTTTT. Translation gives CASSLSLSGGNEKLFF.

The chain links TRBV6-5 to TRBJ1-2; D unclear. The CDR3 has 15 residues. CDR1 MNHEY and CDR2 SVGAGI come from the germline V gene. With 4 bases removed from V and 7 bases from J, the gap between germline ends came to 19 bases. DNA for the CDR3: TGTGCCAGCAGTTCCCCCGCGGGAGGTACTATTGGCTACACCTTC. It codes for CASSSPAGGTIGYTF.

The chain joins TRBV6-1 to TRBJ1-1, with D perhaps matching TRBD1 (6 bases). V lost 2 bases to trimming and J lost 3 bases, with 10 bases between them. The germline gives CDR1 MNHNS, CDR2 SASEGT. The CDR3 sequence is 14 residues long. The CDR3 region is CASSESGVDTEAFF. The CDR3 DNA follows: TGTGCCAGCAGTGAATCAGGGGTGGACACTGAAGCTTTCTTT.